This T cell receptor (beta chain) was recorded in a study of somatic mutations in cytotoxic T cells in rheumatoid arthritis. Study-level findings and limits: Age was associated with higher CD8+ clonality in rheumatoid arthritis patients, not in healthy controls.

Healthy-control blood donors had a median age of approximately 60 years (range 21-70) and were less than 60% female. Clones were read by immunoSEQ multiplex PCR, and TCRdb kept only the in-frame ones, dropping some. The table shows around 24,000 clones, with 82% occurring only once. This clone occurred a few times. The antigen is unknown. The V gene lost 4 bases and the J gene lost 1 base, with 10 bases spanning the gap. The CDR3 is 14 residues long. The germline CDR1 and CDR2 sequences are PRHDT and FYEKMQ (reference sequence). Sequencing input: CD8+ T cells sorted from blood. The sequence was obtained from a man aged 50 to 59 in good health. The V call is TRBV13, the J call TRBJ1-1; a weak D match, TRBD1 (6 bases). CDR3 amino acids: CASSSLDRNTEAFF. The CDR3 DNA follows: TGTGCCAGCAGCTCCCTGGACAGGAACACTGAAGCTTTCTTT. The entire variable domain, with the rest obtained from reference TRBV13 and TRBJ1-1, is as follows: AAGVIQSPRHLIKEKRETATLKCYPIPRHDTVYWYQQGPGQDPQFLISFYEKMQSDKGSIPDRFSAQQFSDYHSELNMSSLELGDSALYFCASSSLDRNTEAFFGQGTRLTVV.